This T cell receptor beta chain is drawn from a study of CD4 T cells in relation to SARS-CoV-2 and coronaviruses. CD4+ T cells from unexposed donors were obtained before the COVID-19 pandemic (2011-2018). TCRdb's table, derived via immunoSEQ multiplex PCR, lists solely in-frame clones and lacks some. The repertoire holds roughly 60,000 clones, with 94% as singletons. Trimming shortened V by 4 bases and J by 8 bases, and 27 bases separated the two germline ends. CDR1 is SGDLS, CDR2 YYNGEE, per germline. The CDR3 runs 18 residues. J is TRBJ1-4 and V is TRBV9, with D tentatively TRBD1 (5 bases). The receptor comes from a human donor in good health. Input material: naive CD4+ T cells from PBMCs. The sample's subset: naive CD4+ T cells isolated by negative enrichment. The CDR3 here is CASSPEPTGGNPREKLFF. CDR3 DNA: TGTGCCAGCAGCCCCGAACCCACAGGCGGGAACCCCAGAGAAAAACTGTTTTTT. Based on the CDR3 plus reference TRBV9 and TRBJ1-4, the full variable domain is DSGVTQTPKHLITATGQRVTLRCSPRSGDLSVYWYQQSLDQGLQFLIQYYNGEERAKGNILERFSAQQFPDLHSELNLSSLELGDSALYFCASSPEPTGGNPREKLFFGSGTQLSVL.